The entry below gives a single TCR beta chain sequence along with its context. V was pared by 8 bases and J by 2 bases, with 12 bases between. CDR3 length equals 13 residues. The germline V gene encodes CDR1 KGHSH and CDR2 LQKENI. In the authors' methods: Amplified reference gene primers provided the basis for estimating nucleated cell counts. Clones were read by immunoSEQ multiplex PCR, and TCRdb kept only the in-frame ones, dropping some. D and trimming come from the DNA, and the V and J calls and clone size come from that table. The sample includes about 150,000 clones, 76% of them seen just once. This record belongs to a study of blood T cell repertoires in COVID-19. Study summary: COVID-19 samples from acute and convalescent phases originated in the United States, Italy and Spain. Sources were T cells, B-cell-depleted T cells, or PBMCs; the material itself was cDNA or gDNA.

The rearrangement uses TRBV18 and TRBJ2-5, with TRBD1 as a possible D gene (5 bases). The clonotype was recovered from a woman of 80 years or more with acute or convalescent COVID-19. Sequences were obtained from peripheral blood. The CDR3 loop reads CASTEQEQETQYF. The CDR3 nucleotides read TGTGCCAGCACAGAACAGGAGCAAGAGACCCAGTACTTC.